What follows is one T cell receptor (beta chain) and its context. Its specificity is not known. This sample is part of a study of blood T cells in healthy people across ages. Overall study findings and caveats: Any changes in expanded clonotypes were possibly confounded, as donor CMV status remained unknown. Whereas aged donors had fewer naive CD4+ cells, long-lived donors had more of them and higher diversity. TCR beta diversity was tightly associated with the proportion of naive T cells.

The CDR3 consists of 16 residues. Between the trimmed V and J ends, which lost 4 bases and 8 bases, there was a span of 21 bases. The germline gives CDR1 SEHNR, CDR2 FQNEAQ (reference sequence). The authors ran a second PCR of about 6 to 11 cycles using a sample-barcoded 5' primer and a J-beta primer mix. TCRdb used MiXCR to reprocess the 5' RACE reads, holding one entry per CDR3 protein. The table shows about 900,000 distinct CDR3 sequences, with 60% to 80% occurring only once. Sequencing input: blood. This receptor was obtained from a man aged 25 to 45 in good health. The chain has TRBV7-9 and TRBJ2-4, with a weak D call TRBD2 (5 bases). Here the CDR3 reads CASSYGAGHEPYIQYF. CDR3 sequence (DNA): TGTGCCAGCAGCTATGGCGCGGGCCACGAACCGTACATTCAGTACTTC.